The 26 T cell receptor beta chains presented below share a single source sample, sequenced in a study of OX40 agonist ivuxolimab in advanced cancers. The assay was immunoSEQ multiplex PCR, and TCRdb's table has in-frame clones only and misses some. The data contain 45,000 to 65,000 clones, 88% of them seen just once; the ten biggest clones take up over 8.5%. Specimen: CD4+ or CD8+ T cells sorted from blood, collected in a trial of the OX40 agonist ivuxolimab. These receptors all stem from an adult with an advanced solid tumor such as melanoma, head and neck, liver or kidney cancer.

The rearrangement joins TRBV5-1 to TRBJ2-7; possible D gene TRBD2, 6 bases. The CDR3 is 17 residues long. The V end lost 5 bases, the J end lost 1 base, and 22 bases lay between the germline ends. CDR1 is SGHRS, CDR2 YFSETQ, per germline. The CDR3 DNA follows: TGCGCCAGCAGTGAAGGGGACTTATGGGTCGGTTCCTACGAGCAGTACTTC. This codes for CASSEGDLWVGSYEQYF.

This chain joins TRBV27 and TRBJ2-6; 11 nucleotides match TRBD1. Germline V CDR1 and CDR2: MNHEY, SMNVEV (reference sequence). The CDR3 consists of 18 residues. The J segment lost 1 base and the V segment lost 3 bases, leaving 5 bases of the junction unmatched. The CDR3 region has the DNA TGTGCCAGCAGTTTTGTGGGACAGGGGGTGTCTGGGGCCAACGTCCTGACTTTC. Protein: CASSFVGQGVSGANVLTF.

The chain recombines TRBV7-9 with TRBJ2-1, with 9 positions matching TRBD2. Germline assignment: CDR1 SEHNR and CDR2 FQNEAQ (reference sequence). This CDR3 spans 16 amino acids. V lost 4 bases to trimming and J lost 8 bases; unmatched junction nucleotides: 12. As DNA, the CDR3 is TGTGCCAGCAGCTCATCCGGGACTAGCAGTTTAGATGAGCAGTTCTTC. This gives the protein CASSSSGTSSLDEQFF. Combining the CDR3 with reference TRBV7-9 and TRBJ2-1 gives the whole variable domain DTGVSQNPRHKITKRGQNVTFRCDPISEHNRLYWYRQTLGQGPEFLTYFQNEAQLEKSRLLSDRFSAERPKGSFSTLEIQRTEQGDSAMYLCASSSSGTSSLDEQFFGPGTRLTVL.

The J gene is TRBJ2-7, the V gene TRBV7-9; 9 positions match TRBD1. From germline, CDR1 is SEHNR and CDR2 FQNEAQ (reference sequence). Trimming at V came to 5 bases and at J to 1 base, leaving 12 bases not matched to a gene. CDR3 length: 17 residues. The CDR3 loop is CASSHSRTGASSYEQYV. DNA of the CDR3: TGTGCCAGCAGCCATAGCCGGACAGGGGCTAGTTCCTACGAGCAGTACGTC.

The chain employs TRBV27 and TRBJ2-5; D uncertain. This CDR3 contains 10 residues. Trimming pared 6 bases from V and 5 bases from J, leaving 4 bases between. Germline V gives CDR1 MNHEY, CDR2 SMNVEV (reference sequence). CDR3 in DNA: TGTGCCAGCAGGGGGGAGACCCAGTACTTC. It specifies CASRGETQYF.

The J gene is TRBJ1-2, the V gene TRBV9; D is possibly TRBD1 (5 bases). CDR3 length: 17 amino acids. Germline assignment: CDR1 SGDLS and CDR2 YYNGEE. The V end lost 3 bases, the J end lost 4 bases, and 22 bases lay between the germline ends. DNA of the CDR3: TGTGCCAGCAGCGAAAGTCCGGGCACAGGAGCTACCTATGGCTACACCTTC. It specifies CASSESPGTGATYGYTF.

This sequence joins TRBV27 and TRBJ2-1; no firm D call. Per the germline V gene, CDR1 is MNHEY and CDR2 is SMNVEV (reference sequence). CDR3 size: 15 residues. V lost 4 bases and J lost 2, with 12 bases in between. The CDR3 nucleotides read TGTGCCAGCAGTTCCCTTTCTACCACCTACAATGAGCAGTTCTTC. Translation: CASSSLSTTYNEQFF.

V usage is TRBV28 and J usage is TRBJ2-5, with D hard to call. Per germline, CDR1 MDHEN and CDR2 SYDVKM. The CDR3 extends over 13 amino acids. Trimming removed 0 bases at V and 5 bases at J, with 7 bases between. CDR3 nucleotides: TGTGCCAGCAGTTTATGGTCGGGTGAGACCCAGTACTTC. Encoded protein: CASSLWSGETQYF.

The DNA for the CDR3 is TGTGCCAGCAGCCACCCGGGCAGGGGGCTCTCAACTAATGAAAAACTGTTTTTT. Translation gives CASSHPGRGLSTNEKLFF. The chain uses TRBV28 and TRBJ1-4; TRBD1 aligns across 8 bases. This CDR3 is 18 amino acids long. The germline V gene has CDR1 MDHEN and CDR2 SYDVKM. Trimming removed 6 bases from V and 0 bases from J; junction bases left unmatched: 12.

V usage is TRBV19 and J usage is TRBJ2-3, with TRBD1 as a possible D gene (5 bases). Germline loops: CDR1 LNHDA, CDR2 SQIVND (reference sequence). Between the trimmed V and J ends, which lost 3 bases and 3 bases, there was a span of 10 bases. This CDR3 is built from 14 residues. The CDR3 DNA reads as TGTGCCAGTAGTATCAGCAGGGAAACAGATACGCAGTATTTT. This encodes CASSISRETDTQYF.

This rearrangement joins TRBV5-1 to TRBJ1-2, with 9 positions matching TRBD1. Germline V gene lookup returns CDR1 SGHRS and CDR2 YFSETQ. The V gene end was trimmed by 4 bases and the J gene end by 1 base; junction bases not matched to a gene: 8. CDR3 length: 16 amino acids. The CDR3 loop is CASSPKDRGGNYGYTF. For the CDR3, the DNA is TGCGCCAGCAGCCCGAAGGACAGGGGTGGTAACTATGGCTACACCTTC.

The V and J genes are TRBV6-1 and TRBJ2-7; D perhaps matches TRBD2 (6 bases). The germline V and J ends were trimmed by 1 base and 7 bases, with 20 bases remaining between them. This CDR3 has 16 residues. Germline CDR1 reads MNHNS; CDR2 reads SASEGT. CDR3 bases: TGTGCCAGCAGTGAAGAACCACCCGGCGGGGTGGGAGAGCAGTACTTC. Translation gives CASSEEPPGGVGEQYF.

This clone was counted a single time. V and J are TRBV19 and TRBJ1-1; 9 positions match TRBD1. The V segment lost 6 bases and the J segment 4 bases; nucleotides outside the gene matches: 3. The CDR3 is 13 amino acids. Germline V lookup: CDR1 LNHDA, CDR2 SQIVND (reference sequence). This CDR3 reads CASSPTGGTEAFF. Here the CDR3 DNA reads TGTGCCAGTAGCCCGACAGGGGGCACTGAAGCTTTCTTT.

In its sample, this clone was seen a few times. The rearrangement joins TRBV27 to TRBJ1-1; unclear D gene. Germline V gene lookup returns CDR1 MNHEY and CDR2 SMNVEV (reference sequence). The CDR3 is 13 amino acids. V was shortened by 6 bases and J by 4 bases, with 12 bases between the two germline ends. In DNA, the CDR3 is TGTGCCAGCAGACCCGCGGGGATCACTGAAGCTTTCTTT. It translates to CASRPAGITEAFF.

CDR3 sequence (DNA): TGTGCCAGCAGCCCACGAAAGGGACAGACCCCTATATACGAGCAGTACTTC. Translated, it gives CASSPRKGQTPIYEQYF. This chain links TRBV9 with TRBJ2-7; 7 nucleotides match TRBD1. The CDR3 is 17 residues long. V lost 4 bases, J lost 4 bases, and 17 bases stayed unmatched. Germline loops: CDR1 SGDLS, CDR2 YYNGEE.

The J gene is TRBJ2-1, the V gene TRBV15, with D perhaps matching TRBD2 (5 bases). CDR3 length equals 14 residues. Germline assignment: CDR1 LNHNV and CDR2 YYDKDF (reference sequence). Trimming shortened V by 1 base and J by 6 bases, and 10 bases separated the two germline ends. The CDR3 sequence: CATSRAGSSNEQFF. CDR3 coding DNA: TGTGCCACCAGCAGAGCGGGATCGAGCAATGAGCAGTTCTTC. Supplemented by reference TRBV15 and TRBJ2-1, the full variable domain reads DAMVIQNPRYQVTQFGKPVTLSCSQTLNHNVMYWYQQKSSQAPKLLFHYYDKDFNNEADTPDNFQSRRPNTSFCFLDIRSPGLGDTAMYLCATSRAGSSNEQFFGPGTRLTVL.

The chain's CDR3 is CASSRPGQEGRYGYTF. CDR3 bases: TGTGCCAGCAGCCGTCCTGGACAGGAAGGACGCTATGGCTACACCTTC. This chain connects TRBV7-9 to TRBJ1-2; 7 bases match TRBD1. The CDR3 runs to 16 residues. V was clipped by 5 bases and J by 4 bases; unmatched bases: 13. Germline V gene data show CDR1 as SEHNR and CDR2 as FQNEAQ (reference sequence).

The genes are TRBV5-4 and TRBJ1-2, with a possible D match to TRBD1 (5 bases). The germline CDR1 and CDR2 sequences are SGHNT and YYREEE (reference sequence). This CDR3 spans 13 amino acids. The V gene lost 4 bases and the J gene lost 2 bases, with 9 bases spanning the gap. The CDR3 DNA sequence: TGTGCCAGCAGCGGCCGACAGAACTATGGCTACACCTTC. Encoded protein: CASSGRQNYGYTF.

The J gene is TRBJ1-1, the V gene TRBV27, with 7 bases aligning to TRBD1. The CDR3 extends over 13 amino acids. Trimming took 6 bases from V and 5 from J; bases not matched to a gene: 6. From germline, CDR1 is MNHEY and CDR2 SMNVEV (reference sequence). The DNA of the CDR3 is TGTGCCAGCAGAGGGGCAGGGGGTACTGAAGCTTTCTTT. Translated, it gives CASRGAGGTEAFF.

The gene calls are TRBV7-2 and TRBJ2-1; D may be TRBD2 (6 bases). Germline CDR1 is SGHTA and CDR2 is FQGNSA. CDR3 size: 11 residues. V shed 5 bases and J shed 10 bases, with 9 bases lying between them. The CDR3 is CASSLTREQFF. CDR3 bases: TGTGCCAGCAGCCTGACTAGAGAGCAGTTCTTC.

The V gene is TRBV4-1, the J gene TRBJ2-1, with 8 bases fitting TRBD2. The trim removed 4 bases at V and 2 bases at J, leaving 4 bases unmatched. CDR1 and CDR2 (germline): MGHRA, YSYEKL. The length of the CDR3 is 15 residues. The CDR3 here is CASSPDGGAYNEQFF. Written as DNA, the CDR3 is TGCGCCAGCAGCCCTGACGGGGGGGCCTACAATGAGCAGTTCTTC.

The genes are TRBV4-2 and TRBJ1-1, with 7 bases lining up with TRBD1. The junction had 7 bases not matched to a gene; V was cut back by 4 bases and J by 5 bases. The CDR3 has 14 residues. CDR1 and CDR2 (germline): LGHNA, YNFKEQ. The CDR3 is CASSPTTGKTEAFF. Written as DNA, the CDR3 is TGTGCCAGCAGCCCTACGACAGGGAAGACTGAAGCTTTCTTT.

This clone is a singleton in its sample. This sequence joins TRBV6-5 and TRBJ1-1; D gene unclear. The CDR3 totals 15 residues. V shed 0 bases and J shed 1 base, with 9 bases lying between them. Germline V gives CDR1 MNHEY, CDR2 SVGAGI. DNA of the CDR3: TGTGCCAGCAGTTACTCGATTTACTCGAACACTGAAGCTTTCTTT. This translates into CASSYSIYSNTEAFF.

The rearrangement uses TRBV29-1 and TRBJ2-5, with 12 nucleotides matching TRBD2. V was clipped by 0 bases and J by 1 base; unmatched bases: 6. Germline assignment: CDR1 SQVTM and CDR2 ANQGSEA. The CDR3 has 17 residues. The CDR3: CSVEEGLAGYSQETQYF. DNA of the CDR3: TGCAGCGTTGAAGAGGGACTAGCGGGCTATTCCCAAGAGACCCAGTACTTC.

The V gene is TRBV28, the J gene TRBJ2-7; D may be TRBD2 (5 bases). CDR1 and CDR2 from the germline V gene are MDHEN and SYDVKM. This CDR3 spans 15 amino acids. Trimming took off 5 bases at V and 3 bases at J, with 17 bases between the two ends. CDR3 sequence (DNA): TGTGCCAGCAGTACCAAACTAGTGGGAATCTACGAGCAGTACTTC. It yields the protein CASSTKLVGIYEQYF.

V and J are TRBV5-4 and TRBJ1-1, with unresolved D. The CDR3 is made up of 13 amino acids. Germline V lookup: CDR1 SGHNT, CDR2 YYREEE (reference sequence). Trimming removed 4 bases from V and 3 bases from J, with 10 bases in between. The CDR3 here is CASSPPSDTEAFF. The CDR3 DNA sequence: TGTGCCAGCAGCCCCCCGTCCGACACTGAAGCTTTCTTT.